Each of the 18 T cell receptor beta chains below was sequenced from the same sample in a study of T cell repertoires in ileal Crohn's disease. Noted time point: proximal margin of the surgical specimen (macroscopically non-inflamed). Generated by immunoSEQ multiplex PCR, the TCRdb table keeps only in-frame clones and is missing some. The sample yields almost 7,500 clones, around 70% seen once. The specimen was ileal tissue. These receptors all come from an adult with Crohn's disease.

By sample share, this clone is large. This chain connects TRBV7-2 to TRBJ2-7; D might be TRBD2 (6 bases). V lost 6 bases and J lost 2, with 11 bases in between. The CDR3 spans 13 residues. Germline V gives CDR1 SGHTA, CDR2 FQGNSA. The CDR3 region is CASSWGETYEQYF. CDR3 DNA sequence: TGTGCCAGCAGTTGGGGGGAAACCTACGAGCAGTACTTC.

The V call is TRBV19, the J call TRBJ1-2; 7 nucleotides align to TRBD1. V lost 6 bases to trimming and J lost 5 bases; unmatched junction nucleotides: 12. Germline loops: CDR1 LNHDA, CDR2 SQIVND (reference sequence). This CDR3 comprises 15 residues. The DNA for the CDR3 is TGTGCCAGTAGCTCGCGACAGGGTCGGAGGTATGGCTACACCTTC. Amino acids: CASSSRQGRRYGYTF.

This clone ranks as medium-sized (0.01 to 0.1%). V usage is TRBV9 and J usage is TRBJ2-2; 13 positions match TRBD2. Germline V gives CDR1 SGDLS, CDR2 YYNGEE. Trimming at V came to 4 bases and at J to 8 bases, leaving 11 bases not matched to a gene. There are 17 residues in the CDR3. The DNA of the CDR3 is TGTGCCAGCAGCCCCCCCGGACTAGCGGGAGTAAAGGGGGAGCTGTTTTTT. It translates to CASSPPGLAGVKGELFF. Supplemented by reference TRBV9 and TRBJ2-2, the full variable domain reads DSGVTQTPKHLITATGQRVTLRCSPRSGDLSVYWYQQSLDQGLQFLIQYYNGEERAKGNILERFSAQQFPDLHSELNLSSLELGDSALYFCASSPPGLAGVKGELFFGEGSRLTVL.

This clone was counted a few times. This chain uses TRBV10-3 with TRBJ1-1; weak D call: TRBD1 (6 bases). This CDR3 has 12 amino acids. Deletions cut 4 bases from V and 5 bases from J, with 8 bases between. Germline CDR1 reads ENHRY; CDR2 reads SYGVKD. CDR3 region: CAISGQGTEAFF. CDR3 DNA sequence: TGTGCCATCAGTGGGCAGGGGACTGAAGCTTTCTTT.

The chain links TRBV21-1 to TRBJ2-3. TRBV21-1 is described as a pseudogene. The CDR3 runs to 13 residues. Written as DNA, the CDR3 is TGTGCCAGCAGCAGACGGAACACAGATACGCAGTATTTT. Protein sequence: CASSRRNTDTQYF.

The gene calls are TRBV6-5 and TRBJ1-2; D gene uncertain. Trimming pared 4 bases from V and 8 bases from J, leaving 14 bases between. Per germline, CDR1 MNHEY and CDR2 SVGAGI. The CDR3 loop spans 13 amino acids. The CDR3 protein is CASSFEGGSGYTF. The CDR3 DNA reads TGTGCCAGCAGTTTTGAGGGAGGCTCCGGCTACACCTTC.

V gene TRBV27 combines with J gene TRBJ2-7; TRBD2 matches at 9 bases. Germline V gene data show CDR1 as MNHEY and CDR2 as SMNVEV (reference sequence). The CDR3 loop spans 15 amino acids. With V trimmed by 0 bases and J by 2 bases, 2 bases remained unmatched. This chain's CDR3 is CASSLSGTSTYEQYF. The CDR3 DNA follows: TGTGCCAGCAGTTTATCCGGGACTAGCACCTACGAGCAGTACTTC.

The J gene is TRBJ2-7, the V gene TRBV4-3; 9 bases match TRBD2. V dropped 1 base and J dropped 2; count of bases not matched to a gene: 3. This CDR3 has 15 residues. CDR1 and CDR2 (germline): LGHNA, YSLEER. As DNA, the CDR3 is TGCGCCAGCAGCCAAGGACTAGCGGAGGCCTACGAGCAGTACTTC. Translated, it gives CASSQGLAEAYEQYF.

This sequence joins TRBV25-1 and TRBJ2-7; 9 bases match TRBD1. The CDR3 extends over 17 amino acids. Trimming cost V 1 base and J 1 base; bases outside gene matches: 8. Germline V lookup: CDR1 MGHDK, CDR2 SYGVNS. Written as DNA, the CDR3 is TGTGCCAGCAGTGAATCCGCCGGGACAGGGTTTTCCTACGAGCAGTACTTC. Protein: CASSESAGTGFSYEQYF.

J is TRBJ1-2 and V is TRBV5-1; D uncertain. The CDR3 loop spans 11 amino acids. Germline V gene sequence: CDR1 SGHRS, CDR2 YFSETQ. Trimming stripped 0 bases from V and 8 bases from J, with 5 bases between. CDR3 sequence reads: CASSLGGGYTF. The DNA for the CDR3 is TGCGCCAGCAGCTTGGGAGGCGGCTACACCTTC.

This chain uses TRBV5-1 with TRBJ2-1, with D possibly TRBD1 on 5 matching bases. Per germline, CDR1 SGHRS and CDR2 YFSETQ. This CDR3 is 14 amino acids long. The ends were cut back, 0 bases at V and 8 bases at J, with 12 bases in the middle. The CDR3 sequence: CASSLDQGKDEQFF. DNA of the CDR3: TGCGCCAGCAGCTTGGACCAGGGAAAGGATGAGCAGTTCTTC.

Within the sample, this clone is medium-sized (0.01 to 0.1%). Other DNA variants within this sample encode the same CDR3. The chain recombines TRBV5-1 with TRBJ2-7; 9 bases are a match to TRBD1. Trimming at V came to 2 bases and at J to 4 bases, leaving 10 bases not matched to a gene. The CDR3 loop spans 16 amino acids. Per the germline V gene, CDR1 is SGHRS and CDR2 is YFSETQ. CDR3 protein: CASSLSPGQGGYEQYF. The CDR3 DNA sequence: TGCGCCAGCAGCTTATCCCCGGGACAGGGAGGGTACGAGCAGTACTTC.

The chain links TRBV7-9 to TRBJ2-3; 7 bases match TRBD2. The germline gives CDR1 SEHNR, CDR2 FQNEAQ (reference sequence). The CDR3 contains 16 residues. V gave up 2 bases and J gave up 4 bases; unmatched junction bases: 9. The CDR3 nucleotides are TGTGCCAGCAGCTTAAACACGGGACGGGGGGCAGATACGCAGTATTTT. Translation gives CASSLNTGRGADTQYF.

The chain is built from TRBV30 and TRBJ1-1, with no clear D. V lost 1 base and J lost 1, with 10 bases in between. The germline CDR1 and CDR2 sequences are GTSNPN and SVGIG (reference sequence). The CDR3 is 14 amino acids. This CDR3 reads CAWSGGYKNTEAFF. The CDR3 bases are TGTGCCTGGAGTGGTGGCTATAAGAACACTGAAGCTTTCTTT. Full variable domain (rest looked up from reference TRBV30 and TRBJ1-1): SQTIHQWPATLVQPVGSPLSLECTVEGTSNPNLYWYRQAAGRGLQLLFYSVGIGQISSEVPQNLSASRPQDRQFILSSKKLLLSDSGFYLCAWSGGYKNTEAFFGQGTRLTVV.

V usage is TRBV5-8 and J usage is TRBJ2-3; TRBD1 matches 9 bases. The junction had 15 bases not matched to a gene; V was cut back by 4 bases and J by 0 bases. The CDR3 runs 19 residues. CDR1 and CDR2 (germline): SGHTS, YDEGEE. The CDR3 is CASSPNLGQGISSTDTQYF. The CDR3 DNA reads TGTGCCAGCAGCCCCAACCTGGGACAGGGAATATCCAGCACAGATACGCAGTATTTT.

CDR3 region: CASSARAFTSEPQYF. CDR3 coding DNA: TGTGCCAGCAGTGCGAGGGCATTTACTAGCGAACCGCAGTATTTT. This chain uses TRBV27 with TRBJ2-3; 7 bases align to TRBD2. The CDR3 consists of 15 residues. Germline-derived CDR1 and CDR2 are MNHEY and SMNVEV (reference sequence). With V trimmed by 5 bases and J by 10 bases, 15 bases remained unmatched.

J is TRBJ1-1 and V is TRBV29-1; maybe TRBD1 (5 bases). Per germline, CDR1 SQVTM and CDR2 ANQGSEA. Trimming stripped 4 bases from V and 6 bases from J, with 18 bases between. This CDR3 has 14 amino acids. In nucleotides, the CDR3 is TGCAGCGTTGGGGCTCGGGGGGGTTACTCTGAAGCTTTCTTT. The encoded protein is CSVGARGGYSEAFF.

The chain couples TRBV7-2 to TRBJ1-4, with D unclear. Trimming removed 5 bases at V and 4 bases at J, with 14 bases between. Per germline, CDR1 SGHTA and CDR2 FQGNSA. The CDR3 consists of 15 residues. The CDR3 DNA is TGTGCCAGCAGCCCCGGCAGCGGACGTAATGAAAAACTGTTTTTT. Its translation: CASSPGSGRNEKLFF.